The rows below give T cell receptor beta chains drawn from one sample of a study of shared clonotypes between healthy human individuals. Sequenced by immunoSEQ multiplex PCR; TCRdb stores in-frame clones only, minus some. The sample has more than 550,000 clones, 92% seen once. What was sequenced was naive CD8+ T cells sorted from blood. The source of these receptors is a man aged 25-40 years in good health. The CDR3 runs from the conserved cysteine through the conserved F or W. A D gene is named only where the DNA matches it firmly. The size of a clone is reported for some rows only, either as once, few or many, or as a class for expanded clones.

v_gene,d_gene,abundance,j_gene,CDR3aa,CDR3nt
TRBV9,TRBD2,.,TRBJ2-1,CASSVSWDAGVLNEQFF,TGTGCCAGCAGCGTTAGTTGGGATGCGGGAGTTCTTAATGAGCAGTTCTTC
TRBV27,.,few,TRBJ1-5,CASSLSNRGNQPQHF,TGTGCCAGCAGTTTATCGAATCGAGGCAATCAGCCCCAGCATTTT
TRBV30,.,.,TRBJ2-2,CAWGRENTGELFF,TGTGCCTGGGGGCGAGAGAACACCGGGGAGCTGTTTTTT
TRBV9,TRBD2,.,TRBJ2-3,CASATGGLTDTQYF,TGTGCCAGCGCTACGGGAGGCCTCACAGATACGCAGTATTTT
TRBV5-4,.,.,TRBJ2-1,CASSTPGTGDLAGANEQFF,TGTGCCAGCAGCACCCCCGGGACAGGGGACCTAGCGGGAGCCAATGAGCAGTTCTTC
TRBV2,TRBD2,.,TRBJ2-7,CASRTPSGYAYEQYF,TGTGCCAGCAGGACCCCTAGCGGGTACGCCTACGAGCAGTACTTC
TRBV10-2,TRBD2,.,TRBJ2-7,CASMGGRYEQYF,TGCGCCAGCATGGGCGGGAGATACGAGCAGTACTTC
TRBV7-9,.,few,TRBJ2-3,CASSTDTQYF,TGTGCCAGCAGCACAGATACGCAGTATTTT
TRBV2,.,.,TRBJ1-5,CASLRGEDQPQHF,TGTGCCAGCCTTAGAGGGGAGGATCAGCCCCAGCATTTT
TRBV5-8,.,.,TRBJ2-1,CASSFGVGGYEQFF,TGTGCCAGCAGCTTCGGGGTCGGAGGGTATGAGCAGTTCTTC
TRBV7-9,.,.,TRBJ2-7,CASSLWSLVGEQYF,TGTGCCAGCAGCTTATGGAGTTTGGTTGGCGAGCAGTACTTC
TRBV7-9,.,.,TRBJ1-5,CASSLNNQPQHF,TGTGCCAGCAGCTTAAATAATCAGCCCCAGCATTTT
TRBV28,.,.,TRBJ2-7,CAISPASVVYEQYF,TGTGCCATCTCCCCGGCCAGCGTCGTCTACGAGCAGTACTTC
TRBV7-3,TRBD2,.,TRBJ2-6,CASSLTSGRIGANVLTF,TGTGCCAGCAGCTTGACTAGCGGGAGAATTGGGGCCAACGTCCTGACTTTC
TRBV9,.,.,TRBJ2-2,CASSAMTDTWELFF,TGTGCCAGCAGCGCAATGACAGATACCTGGGAGCTGTTTTTT
TRBV14,TRBD2,.,TRBJ2-1,CASSIGLAGAKESYNEQFF,TGTGCCAGCAGCATAGGACTAGCGGGAGCCAAAGAGTCCTACAATGAGCAGTTCTTC
TRBV6-1,.,.,TRBJ1-5,CASSEQPNQPQHF,TGTGCCAGCAGTGAACAGCCCAATCAGCCCCAGCATTTT
TRBV27,TRBD1,.,TRBJ2-2,CASSSGTGGTGELFF,TGTGCCAGCAGTTCCGGGACAGGGGGCACCGGGGAGCTGTTTTTT
TRBV28,TRBD1,.,TRBJ2-1,CASSSGTELNEQFF,TGTGCCAGCAGTTCCGGGACAGAGCTCAATGAGCAGTTCTTC
TRBV10-2,TRBD1,.,TRBJ2-5,CASSEYLDRDSETQYF,TGCGCCAGCAGTGAGTACCTCGACAGGGATAGTGAGACCCAGTACTTC
TRBV6-1,TRBD2,.,TRBJ2-1,CASSGFLADSYNEQFF,TGTGCCAGCAGTGGTTTCCTAGCGGACTCGTACAATGAGCAGTTCTTC
TRBV29-1,.,.,TRBJ2-1,CSVEELSNEQFF,TGCAGCGTTGAAGAATTGAGCAATGAGCAGTTCTTC
TRBV28,.,.,TRBJ2-7,CASRSSYEQYF,TGTGCCAGCAGATCGTCCTACGAGCAGTACTTC
TRBV21-1,.,.,TRBJ2-1,CASSKGGPPGPSGSYEQFF,TGTGCCAGCAGCAAAGGGGGACCCCCTGGGCCCAGCGGGAGTTATGAGCAGTTCTTC
TRBV5-1,TRBD1,.,TRBJ1-1,CASSYGQGTEAFF,TGCGCCAGCAGCTATGGACAGGGCACTGAAGCTTTCTTT
TRBV21-1,.,.,TRBJ2-7,CASSIEGGAAGGREQYF,TGTGCCAGCAGCATAGAGGGGGGCGCGGCAGGGGGCCGCGAGCAGTACTTC
TRBV27,TRBD2,.,TRBJ2-3,CASSGLAGEFADTQYF,TGTGCCAGCAGCGGACTAGCGGGGGAATTCGCAGATACGCAGTATTTT
TRBV11-2,.,.,TRBJ1-1,CASSLLVVRGNTEAFF,TGTGCCAGCAGCTTATTGGTGGTCAGGGGGAACACTGAAGCTTTCTTT
TRBV4-1,TRBD2,.,TRBJ2-7,CASSGTRGAYEQYF,TGCGCCAGCAGCGGGACTAGGGGGGCCTACGAGCAGTACTTC
TRBV29-1,.,.,TRBJ1-2,CSVLGGTTNGYTF,TGCAGCGTTTTAGGTGGGACAACCAATGGCTACACCTTC
TRBV27,.,.,TRBJ2-3,CASSLYNGRTISTDTQYF,TGTGCCAGCAGTCTCTATAACGGTCGGACGATTAGCACAGATACGCAGTATTTT
TRBV19,.,.,TRBJ1-5,CASSIDWGARQPQHF,TGTGCCAGTAGTATCGACTGGGGGGCTCGGCAGCCCCAGCATTTT
TRBV27,TRBD2,.,TRBJ2-1,CASSSGLAGVADEQFF,TGTGCCAGCAGTTCGGGACTAGCGGGAGTGGCGGATGAGCAGTTCTTC
TRBV27,.,.,TRBJ1-4,CASRARESTNEKLFF,TGTGCCAGCAGGGCAAGAGAATCAACTAATGAAAAACTGTTTTTT
TRBV6-4,TRBD2,.,TRBJ2-2,CASTPIERENDTGELFF,TGTGCCAGCACCCCCATAGAGCGGGAGAACGACACCGGGGAGCTGTTTTTT
TRBV10-3,TRBD2,.,TRBJ2-3,CATASGSGRSPDTQYF,TGTGCCACCGCGAGCGGGAGCGGGAGGTCCCCTGATACGCAGTATTTT
TRBV11-2,.,.,TRBJ2-7,CASSLASFGGSPNYEQYF,TGTGCCAGCAGCTTAGCTTCTTTTGGAGGAAGCCCGAACTACGAGCAGTACTTC
TRBV2,.,once,TRBJ1-1,CASSDQRQRTNTEAFF,TGTGCCAGCAGTGATCAAAGACAGAGAACGAACACTGAAGCTTTCTTT
TRBV19,TRBD1,few,TRBJ1-5,CASSNFVGTGGMPQHF,TGTGCCAGTAGTAACTTTGTCGGGACAGGGGGCATGCCCCAGCATTTT
TRBV30,.,once,TRBJ1-2,CAWTLGSWDYGYTF,TGTGCCTGGACCTTAGGGTCTTGGGACTATGGCTACACCTTC
TRBV4-1,TRBD1,.,TRBJ2-7,CASSPITTTGQMEQYF,TGCGCCAGCAGTCCTATCACAACGACAGGGCAAATGGAGCAGTACTTC
TRBV7-9,.,once,TRBJ2-3,CASSLSLTPTDTQYF,TGTGCCAGCAGCTTAAGTTTGACCCCCACAGATACGCAGTATTTT
TRBV29-1,.,.,TRBJ1-2,CSVDLPDISNYGYTF,TGCAGCGTAGACCTACCCGACATCTCTAACTATGGCTACACCTTC
TRBV9,TRBD1,.,TRBJ1-4,CASSGRDRESNEKLFF,TGTGCCAGCAGCGGCCGGGACAGGGAATCTAATGAAAAACTGTTTTTT
TRBV7-9,.,.,TRBJ1-5,CASSTGIQPQHF,TGTGCCAGCTCAACAGGGATTCAGCCCCAGCATTTT
TRBV10-2,TRBD2,once,TRBJ2-1,CASSPQGGYNEQFF,TGCGCCAGCAGCCCCCAGGGAGGGTACAATGAGCAGTTCTTC
TRBV10-1,TRBD2,.,TRBJ2-1,CASSASGRGNNEQFF,TGCGCCAGCAGCGCGAGCGGGAGGGGAAACAATGAGCAGTTCTTC
TRBV10-3,.,.,TRBJ2-1,CAISESGGYSSYNEQFF,TGTGCCATCAGTGAGTCAGGGGGTTATAGCTCCTACAATGAGCAGTTCTTC
TRBV9,.,once,TRBJ2-1,CASSEGLDFYNEQFF,TGTGCCAGCAGCGAGGGACTTGATTTCTACAATGAGCAGTTCTTC
TRBV4-3,TRBD1,.,TRBJ2-7,CASSQDAGTGEGEQYF,TGCGCCAGCAGCCAAGATGCAGGGACAGGGGAGGGCGAGCAGTACTTC
TRBV11-1,TRBD2,.,TRBJ2-2,CASTRLGEGNTGELFF,TGTGCCAGCACCCGATTGGGGGAGGGGAACACCGGGGAGCTGTTTTTT
TRBV4-1,TRBD1,.,TRBJ1-5,CASSQDAGQGVQPQHF,TGCGCCAGCAGCCAAGATGCGGGACAGGGGGTTCAGCCCCAGCATTTT
TRBV5-6,.,.,TRBJ2-3,CASSLGSTDTQYF,TGTGCCAGCAGCTTGGGGTCGACAGATACGCAGTATTTT
TRBV5-4,.,.,TRBJ2-1,CASSLDGGEGYNEQFF,TGTGCCAGCAGCTTGGATGGAGGGGAAGGTTACAATGAGCAGTTCTTC
TRBV13,.,.,TRBJ2-5,CASSLVGGMETQYF,TGTGCCAGCAGCTTAGTGGGTGGGATGGAGACCCAGTACTTC
TRBV11-2,.,.,TRBJ2-1,CASSLDPRLSLAQSYNEQFF,TGTGCCAGCAGCTTAGATCCCAGGTTATCCCTAGCGCAGTCCTACAATGAGCAGTTCTTC
TRBV27,.,.,TRBJ2-3,CASSQTLASSDTQYF,TGTGCCAGCAGCCAAACGCTCGCGAGCAGCGATACGCAGTATTTT
TRBV29-1,TRBD1,once,TRBJ2-7,CSVELPGQGLEQYF,TGCAGCGTTGAATTACCGGGACAGGGACTTGAGCAGTACTTC
TRBV6-5,.,.,TRBJ1-1,CASRQGLRTEAFF,TGTGCCAGCAGGCAGGGGTTGAGGACTGAAGCTTTCTTT
TRBV7-6,.,.,TRBJ2-7,CASSLQGGYEQYF,TGTGCCAGCAGCTTACAGGGTGGGTACGAGCAGTACTTC